Listed here are 26 T cell receptor beta chains from one sample, sequenced in a study of blood T cell repertoires in COVID-19. Here immunoSEQ multiplex PCR was the method, and the copy in TCRdb shows in-frame clones only, minus some. Counted here are nearly 250,000 clones, around 89% occurring once; the ten biggest clones make up about 1%. Sample: PBMCs or T cells enriched from blood (not recorded which). The receptors here all came from a man over 45 who had been exposed to COVID-19.

The rearrangement joins TRBV15 to TRBJ1-3, with a tentative D call TRBD1 (5 bases). Germline V gives CDR1 LNHNV, CDR2 YYDKDF (reference sequence). The CDR3 is 13 amino acids. The CDR3 DNA sequence: TGTGCACACCGGGGGTTCTATCCAAACACCATATATTTT. Translation: CAHRGFYPNTIYF.

The chain joins TRBV29-1 to TRBJ1-1; no definite D call. This CDR3 has 14 amino acids. CDR1 is SQVTM and CDR2 is ANQGSEA in the germline V gene. The V gene lost 4 bases and the J gene lost 0 bases, with 12 bases spanning the gap. The CDR3 protein is CSVVPRLMNTEAFF. CDR3 sequence (DNA): TGCAGCGTTGTACCCAGGCTTATGAACACTGAAGCTTTCTTT.

This clone appeared a single time. The CDR3 DNA follows: TGCGCCAGCAGCTTGCCAGGGTCTAGTAGCTACACCTTC. Its translation: CASSLPGSSSYTF. This chain uses TRBV5-1 with TRBJ1-2; TRBD1 might be the D (5 bases). There are 13 residues in the CDR3. From germline, CDR1 is SGHRS and CDR2 YFSETQ. Trimming left V 1 base short and J 9 bases short, with 13 bases between.

The chain carries TRBV2 and TRBJ1-4, with D possibly being TRBD1 (5 bases). The CDR3 is made up of 15 amino acids. Per germline, CDR1 SNHLY and CDR2 FYNNEI. V dropped 6 bases and J dropped 0 bases, with 11 bases sitting between them. The CDR3 DNA reads as TGTGCCAGCAGGGAGACAGTTGCAACTAATGAAAAACTGTTTTTT. It encodes CASRETVATNEKLFF.

The chain has TRBV12-5 and TRBJ1-5; possibly TRBD1 for D (5 bases). Germline CDR1 is LGHNT and CDR2 is FRNRAP. The CDR3 is made up of 15 amino acids. V gave up 8 bases and J gave up 6 bases, with 20 bases separating them. Here the CDR3 DNA reads TGTGCTAGTTCGCGGCCTAGGGGTGAAGGTCAGCCCCAGCATTTT. Translated: CASSRPRGEGQPQHF.

The V call is TRBV2, the J call TRBJ2-7; TRBD2 agrees at 7 bases. Germline CDR1 is SNHLY and CDR2 is FYNNEI. The length of the CDR3 is 10 residues. The junction had 0 bases not matched to a gene; V was cut back by 8 bases and J by 5 bases. CDR3 sequence (DNA): TGTGCCAGCGGGAGGGACGAGCAGTACGTC. It specifies CASGRDEQYV.

The chain recombines TRBV5-1 with TRBJ2-3, with 15 bases matching TRBD2. Germline V gives CDR1 SGHRS, CDR2 YFSETQ. V shed 0 bases, J shed 7 bases, and the junction held 6 bases outside the gene matches. The CDR3 loop spans 17 amino acids. The CDR3 sequence is CASSLGPGTSGRNTQYF. In nucleotides, the CDR3 is TGCGCCAGCAGCTTGGGCCCCGGGACTAGCGGGAGGAATACGCAGTATTTT.

The chain joins TRBV27 to TRBJ1-2; 8 nucleotides line up with TRBD1. This CDR3 comprises 16 residues. In germline, CDR1 is MNHEY, CDR2 SMNVEV (reference sequence). V was pared by 5 bases and J by 1 base, with 9 bases of the junction left unmatched. The CDR3 reads CASSPLQGEINYGYTF. CDR3 bases: TGTGCCAGCAGTCCCCTACAGGGGGAGATTAACTATGGCTACACCTTC.

V gene TRBV24-1 combines with J gene TRBJ2-5; D remains unclear. Germline CDR1 is KGHDR and CDR2 is SFDVKD. The ends were cut back, 4 bases at V and 2 bases at J, with 13 bases in the middle. This CDR3 spans 15 amino acids. The CDR3 region is CATSDPGSGQETQYF. The CDR3 DNA follows: TGTGCCACCAGTGACCCCGGGTCTGGACAAGAGACCCAGTACTTC.

The chain links TRBV7-2 to TRBJ1-2, with D tentatively TRBD1 (5 bases). Trimming shortened V by 1 base and J by 1 base, and 10 bases separated the two germline ends. CDR3 size: 15 residues. CDR1 is SGHTA and CDR2 is FQGNSA in the germline V gene. CDR3 bases: TGTGCCAGCAGCTTAGTCGGGGGGTTTAACTATGGCTACACCTTC. Its protein product is CASSLVGGFNYGYTF. The complete variable domain, with remaining parts taken from reference TRBV7-2 and TRBJ1-2, reads GAGVSQSPSNKVTEKGKDVELRCDPISGHTALYWYRQSLGQGLEFLIYFQGNSAPDKSGLPSDRFSAERTGGSVSTLTIQRTQQEDSAVYLCASSLVGGFNYGYTFGSGTRLTVV.

This rearrangement joins TRBV19 to TRBJ2-1, with 9 bases identical to TRBD1. The CDR3 extends over 15 amino acids. Germline CDR1 reads LNHDA; CDR2 reads SQIVND (reference sequence). Trimming cost V 5 bases and J 8 bases; bases outside gene matches: 10. CDR3 sequence: CASSRAGTGFYEQFF. CDR3 DNA: TGTGCCAGTAGTCGAGCCGGGACAGGGTTTTATGAGCAGTTCTTC.

The CDR3 is CSVDTGTGAFFSLAFNDVKLFF. CDR3 DNA sequence: TGCAGCGTTGATACCGGGACAGGGGCCTTTTTTTCGTTGGCATTTAATGATGTAAAACTGTTTTTT. The chain uses TRBV29-1 and TRBJ1-4; 10 bases line up with TRBD1. CDR3 length: 22 residues. Germline V CDR1 and CDR2: SQVTM, ANQGSEA. J gave up 10 bases and V 3 bases, and 32 bases lay outside the gene matches.

The sample holds a few counts of this clone. The chain combines TRBV19 with TRBJ1-5; D uncertain. CDR1 is LNHDA, CDR2 SQIVND, per germline (reference sequence). The V end lost 5 bases, the J end lost 5 bases, and 7 bases lay between the germline ends. This CDR3 is built from 12 residues. The CDR3 DNA follows: TGTGCCAGTAGTTTGAGGGATCAGCCCCAGCATTTT. It is translated as CASSLRDQPQHF.

The CDR3 DNA follows: TGTGCCAGCAGTGACTACCCCGGGACTAGCGGTTACGAGCAGTACTTC. Translating it yields CASSDYPGTSGYEQYF. The chain couples TRBV6-1 to TRBJ2-7; 11 nucleotides agree with TRBD2. The germline V gene has CDR1 MNHNS and CDR2 SASEGT. The CDR3 totals 16 residues. V lost 3 bases and J lost 4; bases outside the gene matches: 8.

The CDR3 nucleotides are TGTGCCATCAGTGCAGGGGGGAACACTGAAGCTTTCTTT. It is translated as CAISAGGNTEAFF. The V and J genes are TRBV10-3 and TRBJ1-1, with 7 bases identical to TRBD1. Germline-derived CDR1 and CDR2 are ENHRY and SYGVKD. Trimming at V came to 4 bases and at J to 1 base, leaving 0 bases not matched to a gene. CDR3 size: 13 residues.

The chain joins TRBV18 to TRBJ2-5, with 10 positions matching TRBD2. Germline V gene lookup returns CDR1 KGHSH and CDR2 LQKENI. The CDR3 loop spans 18 amino acids. V was pared by 1 base and J by 2 bases, with 10 bases of the junction left unmatched. CDR3 bases: TGTGCCAGCTCACCACTGGCTAGCGGGGGTGTGAGTCAAGAGACCCAGTACTTC. Protein sequence: CASSPLASGGVSQETQYF.

J is TRBJ2-1 and V is TRBV20-1, with 14 bases aligning to TRBD2. This CDR3 is built from 16 residues. Trimming cost V 3 bases and J 9 bases; bases outside gene matches: 10. Germline lookup yields CDR1 DFQATT and CDR2 SNEGSKA (reference sequence). The CDR3 DNA reads as TGCAGTGCTAGTTCACCGGGACTAGCGGGAGCCTTTGAGCAGTTCTTC. This gives the protein CSASSPGLAGAFEQFF.

The chain is built from TRBV18 and TRBJ2-7; possibly TRBD1 for D (6 bases). From germline, CDR1 is KGHSH and CDR2 LQKENI. CDR3 length equals 13 residues. Trimming took 3 bases from V and 7 from J, leaving 13 bases between them. CDR3 residues: CASSPQGTLEQYF. The CDR3 coding sequence is TGTGCCAGCTCACCCCAGGGGACCCTAGAGCAGTACTTC.

The rearrangement joins TRBV24-1 to TRBJ1-2; 7 nucleotides match TRBD1. From germline, CDR1 is KGHDR and CDR2 SFDVKD. The V gene end was trimmed by 5 bases and the J gene end by 4 bases; junction bases not matched to a gene: 6. CDR3 length: 14 amino acids. CDR3 sequence (DNA): TGTGCCACCAGTGCCCAAGGACAGGTCTATGGCTACACCTTC. Translation: CATSAQGQVYGYTF.

This chain connects TRBV24-1 to TRBJ1-2, with 7 bases that match TRBD1. The CDR3 is made up of 11 amino acids. Germline CDR1 KGHDR, CDR2 SFDVKD. Trimming cost V 9 bases and J 8 bases; bases outside gene matches: 5. As DNA, the CDR3 is TGTGCCACCGGGGGACAGCGGGGCTACACCTTC. It yields the protein CATGGQRGYTF.

The gene calls are TRBV7-8 and TRBJ1-5; 9 bases match TRBD1. Trimming took 5 bases from V and 2 from J; bases not matched to a gene: 10. CDR1 SGHVS and CDR2 FQNEAQ come from the germline V gene. The length of the CDR3 is 17 residues. The DNA for the CDR3 is TGTGCCAGCAGCCTACCGGGACAGGGTTGGGGCAATCAGCCCCAGCATTTT. This translates into CASSLPGQGWGNQPQHF.

V is TRBV2 and J is TRBJ1-6, with 8 bases fitting TRBD1. The ends lost 6 bases at V and 6 bases at J; junction bases unmatched: 7. Germline V lookup: CDR1 SNHLY, CDR2 FYNNEI. The CDR3 extends over 15 amino acids. CDR3 loop: CASSPDRGFNSPLHF. CDR3 nucleotides: TGTGCCAGCAGCCCCGACAGGGGATTTAATTCACCCCTCCACTTT.

This chain's CDR3 is CASSFRTVTSDSNQPQHF. The CDR3 nucleotides are TGTGCCAGTAGCTTTAGGACTGTCACGTCCGATAGCAATCAGCCCCAGCATTTT. J is TRBJ1-5 and V is TRBV19; D is unresolved. The CDR3 has 18 residues. With 6 bases removed from V and 0 bases from J, the gap between germline ends came to 21 bases. In germline, CDR1 is LNHDA, CDR2 SQIVND (reference sequence).

The rearrangement links TRBV24-1 to TRBJ1-2; maybe TRBD1 (5 bases). Trimming took 4 bases from V and 7 from J, leaving 12 bases between them. This CDR3 has 13 amino acids. Germline CDR1 is KGHDR and CDR2 is SFDVKD. Here the CDR3 DNA reads TGTGCCACCAGTGAGGAGGGACTATTTGGCTACACCTTC. Its translation: CATSEEGLFGYTF.

The chain is built from TRBV7-6 and TRBJ2-7, with 7 bases identical to TRBD1. The ends lost 5 bases at V and 2 bases at J; junction bases unmatched: 6. The CDR3 runs to 14 residues. Germline assignment: CDR1 SGHVS and CDR2 FNYEAQ. The CDR3 DNA reads TGTGCCAGCAGCACCGGGACAGCAACCTACGAGCAGTACTTC. This encodes CASSTGTATYEQYF.

The V gene is TRBV19, the J gene TRBJ2-1, with 11 bases fitting TRBD2. With V trimmed by 8 bases and J by 2 bases, 5 bases remained unmatched. The CDR3 consists of 15 residues. Germline V gene data show CDR1 as LNHDA and CDR2 as SQIVND (reference sequence). CDR3 sequence reads: CASGKLAGAYNEQFF. DNA for the CDR3: TGTGCCAGTGGGAAACTAGCGGGAGCCTACAATGAGCAGTTCTTC.